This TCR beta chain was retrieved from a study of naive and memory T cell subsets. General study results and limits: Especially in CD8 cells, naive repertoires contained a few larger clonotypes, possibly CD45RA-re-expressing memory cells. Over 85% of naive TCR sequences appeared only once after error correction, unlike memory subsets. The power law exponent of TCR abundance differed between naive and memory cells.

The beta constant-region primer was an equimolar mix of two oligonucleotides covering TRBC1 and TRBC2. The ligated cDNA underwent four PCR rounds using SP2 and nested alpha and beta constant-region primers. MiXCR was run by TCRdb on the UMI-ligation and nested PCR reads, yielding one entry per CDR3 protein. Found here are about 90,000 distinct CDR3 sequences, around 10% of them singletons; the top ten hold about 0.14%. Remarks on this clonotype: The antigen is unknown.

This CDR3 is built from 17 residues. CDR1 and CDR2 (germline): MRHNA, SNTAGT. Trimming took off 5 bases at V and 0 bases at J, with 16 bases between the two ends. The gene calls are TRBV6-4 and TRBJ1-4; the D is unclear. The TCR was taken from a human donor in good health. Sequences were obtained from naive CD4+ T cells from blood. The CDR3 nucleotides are TGTGCCAGCAGTACGGGCACGACACATGCAACTAATGAAAAACTGTTTTTT. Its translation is CASSTGTTHATNEKLFF.